This T cell receptor (beta chain) was sequenced in a study of cytotoxic CD8 clonotypes in ibrutinib-treated CLL. Study conclusions and caveats: Once treatment began, public clonotypes, which were uncommon, contracted or stayed stable.

V dropped 4 bases and J dropped 8 bases, with 23 bases sitting between them. CDR3 length: 16 amino acids. Per the germline V gene, CDR1 is LNHDA and CDR2 is SQIVND (reference sequence). Libraries were prepared by immunoSEQ multiplex PCR; TCRdb keeps only in-frame clonotypes and omits some of them. The data hold 68,000 or so clones, with roughly two thirds observed a single time. A single count supports this clone. Its antigen is undetermined. The chain recombines TRBV19 with TRBJ1-2; D remains unclear. The receptor was derived from a human donor with chronic lymphocytic leukemia. The starting material was PBMCs, obtained after 12 months of ibrutinib treatment. The CDR3 loop is CASSTYSGRPRAGYTF. The DNA of the CDR3 is TGTGCCAGTAGTACCTATTCGGGCCGTCCGAGGGCCGGCTACACCTTC.